Each of the 26 T cell receptor beta chains below was sequenced from the same sample in a study of Ad26.COV2.S vaccination and SARS-CoV-2 variants. The treatment: approximately 18 received Ad26.COV2.S at low or high dose, single or two shots; about 5 received placebo; per-sample allocation not given. The samples date from day 63 after the first vaccine or placebo injection. Some clones are missing from TCRdb's copy, which holds only in-frame ones; the method was immunoSEQ multiplex PCR. Here the sample spans some 450,000 clones, 90% being singletons. The sample in question was peripheral blood, obtained in a trial of Ad26.COV2.S vaccine versus placebo. These receptor sequences come from a person between 18 and 60 years old who received the Ad26.COV2.S COVID-19 vaccine or a placebo.

As regards this clone: This same CDR3 is encoded by further DNA sequences in the sample. The rearrangement uses TRBV7-2 and TRBJ2-7; 7 nucleotides agree with TRBD2. Trimming at V came to 1 base and at J to 4 bases, leaving 4 bases not matched to a gene. The CDR3 extends over 14 amino acids. Germline V gene lookup returns CDR1 SGHTA and CDR2 FQGNSA. The CDR3 loop is CASSLGGAGYEQYF. The CDR3 DNA follows: TGTGCCAGCAGCTTAGGAGGAGCGGGATACGAGCAGTACTTC.

The chain has TRBV29-1 and TRBJ2-3, with a possible D match to TRBD1 (5 bases). CDR1 is SQVTM, CDR2 ANQGSEA, per germline. V was pared by 4 bases and J by 4 bases, with 9 bases between. The CDR3 has 12 residues. The CDR3 bases are TGCAGCGTTGTAAGGGGTGCAGATACGCAGTATTTT. Its translation: CSVVRGADTQYF.

The rearrangement links TRBV10-3 to TRBJ2-4; tentatively, D is TRBD2 (6 bases). Trimming shortened V by 3 bases and J by 8 bases, and 11 bases separated the two germline ends. The CDR3 loop spans 13 amino acids. The germline CDR1 and CDR2 sequences are ENHRY and SYGVKD. DNA of the CDR3: TGTGCCATCAGTGAAGCGGGTTTTGACATTCAGTACTTC. Protein: CAISEAGFDIQYF.

The J gene is TRBJ1-1, the V gene TRBV6-2 or TRBV6-3; D not certain. The CDR3 spans 12 residues. The germline V gene encodes CDR1 MNHEY and CDR2 SVGEGT. With 5 bases removed from V and 3 bases from J, the gap between germline ends came to 7 bases. CDR3 sequence reads: CASSGWDTEAFF. DNA for the CDR3: TGTGCCAGCAGTGGGTGGGACACTGAAGCTTTCTTT.

This chain connects TRBV4-3 to TRBJ2-1; 7 nucleotides match TRBD2. The CDR3 extends over 13 amino acids. Germline CDR1 is LGHNA and CDR2 is YSLEER. Unmatched junction bases numbered 5, after V lost 11 bases and J lost 1 base. The CDR3 coding sequence is TGCGCCCCAAGCGGGAAATCCTACAATGAGCAGTTCTTC. It translates to CAPSGKSYNEQFF.

The sample holds many counts of this clone. The chain recombines TRBV7-9 with TRBJ1-6; possibly TRBD1 for D (6 bases). Looked up from germline, CDR1 is SEHNR and CDR2 is FQNEAQ (reference sequence). The CDR3 loop spans 13 amino acids. Trimming removed 5 bases from V and 10 bases from J, with 12 bases in between. The CDR3 DNA sequence: TGTGCCAGCAGCGCCCCGGGGGGCTCACCCCTCCACTTT. It specifies CASSAPGGSPLHF.

This chain connects TRBV12-3 or TRBV12-4 to TRBJ2-7; TRBD1 might be the D (6 bases). V was cut by 3 bases and J by 9 bases, with 15 bases left in between. This CDR3 contains 13 residues. CDR3 in amino acids: CASSFESPGVQYF. CDR3 nucleotide sequence: TGTGCCAGCAGTTTTGAGTCCCCAGGGGTGCAGTACTTC.

The chain recombines TRBV28 with TRBJ1-4; weak D call: TRBD1 (6 bases). The CDR3 spans 15 residues. Looked up from germline, CDR1 is MDHEN and CDR2 is SYDVKM. Trimming took off 3 bases at V and 7 bases at J, with 15 bases between the two ends. The DNA of the CDR3 is TGTGCCAGCAGTTTCACAGGGACACACAGTGAAAAACTGTTTTTT. This translates into CASSFTGTHSEKLFF.

This clone was counted once. V is TRBV6-2 or TRBV6-3 and J is TRBJ2-1; D is unclear. V lost 0 bases to trimming and J lost 5 bases, with 8 bases between them. CDR1 MNHEY and CDR2 SVGEGT come from the germline V gene. The CDR3 is made up of 14 amino acids. In nucleotides, the CDR3 is TGTGCCAGCAGTTACTCTAGAGTAAACAATGAGCAGTTCTTC. The encoded protein is CASSYSRVNNEQFF.

The genes are TRBV19 and TRBJ1-5; no clear D gene. The ends were cut back, 3 bases at V and 6 bases at J, with 12 bases in the middle. Germline loops: CDR1 LNHDA, CDR2 SQIVND (reference sequence). This CDR3 is built from 14 residues. The CDR3: CASSIPRTGQPQHF. The CDR3 DNA follows: TGTGCCAGTAGTATCCCCCGGACCGGTCAGCCCCAGCATTTT.

The chain has TRBV11-2 and TRBJ2-1, with 9 bases matching TRBD2. This CDR3 is built from 17 residues. Germline V gives CDR1 SGHAT, CDR2 FQNNGV. The V segment lost 1 base and the J segment 2 bases; nucleotides outside the gene matches: 6. CDR3 nucleotide sequence: TGTGCCAGCAGCTTAGTAGGAGCGGGAGGACCCTACAATGAGCAGTTCTTC. Amino acid sequence: CASSLVGAGGPYNEQFF.

J is TRBJ2-7 and V is TRBV5-6; a possible D gene is TRBD1 (6 bases). The CDR3 consists of 15 residues. From germline, CDR1 is SGHDT and CDR2 YYEEEE. V shed 3 bases and J shed 0 bases, with 13 bases lying between them. CDR3 coding DNA: TGTGCCAGCAGCTCAACAGGGCTAAGCTCCTACGAGCAGTACTTC. This encodes CASSSTGLSSYEQYF.

This clone occurred once. The rearrangement joins TRBV27 to TRBJ2-3; 7 positions agree with TRBD2. Germline V CDR1 and CDR2: MNHEY, SMNVEV (reference sequence). V was clipped by 2 bases and J by 1 base; unmatched bases: 3. The CDR3 is 15 residues long. This CDR3 reads CASSLSGVGTDTQYF. The CDR3 DNA is TGTGCCAGCAGTTTAAGCGGGGTGGGCACAGATACGCAGTATTTT.

This clone was found once. V and J are TRBV18 and TRBJ1-1; D remains unclear. The germline V gene encodes CDR1 KGHSH and CDR2 LQKENI. The CDR3 sequence is 15 residues long. The V end lost 2 bases, the J end lost 3 bases, and 13 bases lay between the germline ends. Here the CDR3 reads CASSPSIGRYTEAFF. CDR3 DNA: TGTGCCAGCTCACCAAGTATCGGGCGGTACACTGAAGCTTTCTTT.

This clone turned up a few times. CDR3 DNA: TGTGCCAGCAGTCCCTCTCTAGCGGTCCAAGAGACCCAGTACTTC. Translation gives CASSPSLAVQETQYF. This chain links TRBV6-2 or TRBV6-3 with TRBJ2-5; 7 nucleotides line up with TRBD2. Trimming removed 5 bases from V and 1 base from J; junction bases left unmatched: 7. Germline V gene lookup returns CDR1 MNHEY and CDR2 SVGEGT. The CDR3 sequence is 15 residues long.

This clone was seen only once. The rearrangement joins TRBV6-6 to TRBJ2-5; 7 positions agree with TRBD1. The CDR3 spans 14 residues. The germline V gene encodes CDR1 MNHNY and CDR2 SVGAGI (reference sequence). With 6 bases clipped from V and 0 bases from J, the junction kept 4 bases outside the gene matches. The DNA of the CDR3 is TGTGCCAGCAGCCCCAGGGGGTACCAAGAGACCCAGTACTTC. Its translation is CASSPRGYQETQYF.

The chain carries TRBV9 and TRBJ2-2; 7 positions agree with TRBD1. The V gene's germline CDR1 is SGDLS and CDR2 YYNGEE. There are 17 residues in the CDR3. Trimming took 2 bases from V and 0 from J; bases not matched to a gene: 7. The DNA of the CDR3 is TGTGCCAGCAGCGTCACACTAGGGGGCGCGAACACCGGGGAGCTGTTTTTT. It translates to CASSVTLGGANTGELFF.

This clone was seen only once. The rearrangement uses TRBV19 and TRBJ2-1; 13 nucleotides align to TRBD2. CDR1 is LNHDA, CDR2 SQIVND, per germline (reference sequence). Germline trimming cut 7 bases from V and 7 bases from J; bases unmatched to any gene: 7. The CDR3 runs to 15 residues. CDR3 in DNA: TGTGCCAGTAACTTACTAGCGGGAGGGCTAAATGAGCAGTTCTTC. The encoded protein is CASNLLAGGLNEQFF.

Comments on this clone: This sample includes further DNA sequences coding for the same CDR3. The chain is built from TRBV6-1 and TRBJ2-6; no firm D call. The CDR3 extends over 14 amino acids. Deletions cut 3 bases from V and 0 bases from J, with 3 bases between. Germline V gene data show CDR1 as MNHNS and CDR2 as SASEGT. This CDR3 is CASSEGSGANVLTF. As DNA, the CDR3 is TGTGCCAGCAGTGAGGGCTCTGGGGCCAACGTCCTGACTTTC.

The rearrangement links TRBV7-2 to TRBJ2-3, with D possibly matching TRBD1 (5 bases). This CDR3 comprises 13 residues. Germline CDR1 reads SGHTA; CDR2 reads FQGNSA. The V end lost 1 base, the J end lost 4 bases, and 6 bases lay between the germline ends. CDR3 residues: CASSLVTADTQYF. The CDR3 bases are TGTGCCAGCAGCTTAGTGACAGCAGATACGCAGTATTTT.

V gene TRBV29-1 combines with J gene TRBJ2-7; 9 nucleotides line up with TRBD2. The germline V gene encodes CDR1 SQVTM and CDR2 ANQGSEA. V trimming: 4 bases; J trimming: 3 bases; junction bases outside the gene matches: 7. The CDR3 length is 14 residues. CDR3 coding DNA: TGCAGCGTTGGGACCGGGACTAGCTTCTACGAGCAGTACTTC. As protein: CSVGTGTSFYEQYF.

This rearrangement joins TRBV5-4 to TRBJ1-2; possibly TRBD1 for D (5 bases). The CDR3 length is 12 residues. With 1 base removed from V and 4 bases from J, the gap between germline ends came to 5 bases. Germline V gene sequence: CDR1 SGHNT, CDR2 YYREEE (reference sequence). The CDR3 region has the DNA TGTGCCAGCAGCTTGCAGGGCTATGGCTACACCTTC. It is translated as CASSLQGYGYTF.

V usage is TRBV28 and J usage is TRBJ2-2; D gene unclear. V was shortened by 8 bases and J by 4 bases, with 8 bases between the two germline ends. Looked up from germline, CDR1 is MDHEN and CDR2 is SYDVKM. The CDR3 covers 12 residues. CDR3 in DNA: TGTGCCAGCGGGGTCGGCACCGGGGAGCTGTTTTTT. As protein: CASGVGTGELFF.

Concerning this clone itself: One end of the junction fails to match germline, which may point to a read error. The chain employs TRBV14 and TRBJ2-7, with TRBD1 as a possible D gene (5 bases). Per germline, CDR1 SGHDN and CDR2 FVKESK. The CDR3 is made up of 15 amino acids. In nucleotides, the CDR3 is TGTGCCAGCAGCCATATTCGGACATCCTCCGACGAGCAGTACTTC. Amino acid sequence: CASSHIRTSSDEQYF.

The chain is built from TRBV7-3 and TRBJ1-4; D not certain. Trimming shortened V by 2 bases and J by 4 bases, and 11 bases separated the two germline ends. This CDR3 spans 15 amino acids. Per germline, CDR1 SGHTA and CDR2 FQGTGA. CDR3 sequence: CASSLSGGINEKLFF. CDR3 nucleotide sequence: TGTGCCAGCAGCTTATCCGGAGGGATTAATGAAAAACTGTTTTTT.

The chain couples TRBV6-5 to TRBJ2-7, with D unresolved. The CDR3 has 11 residues. Looked up from germline, CDR1 is MNHEY and CDR2 is SVGAGI. V was trimmed by 2 bases and J by 6 bases, leaving 5 bases between them. The CDR3 sequence: CASSYAGEQYF. In nucleotides, the CDR3 is TGTGCCAGCAGTTACGCCGGCGAGCAGTACTTC.